The clone carrying this TCR beta chain appeared many times. No antigen is known for it. The source of the sample is a study of Graves' ophthalmopathy and Graves' hyperthyroidism. Germline lookup yields CDR1 MNHEY and CDR2 SVGAGI. Trimming cost V 7 bases and J 5 bases, with 11 bases left between them. This CDR3 contains 12 residues. General study findings and limits: Most thyroid-expanded clonotypes exceeding 0.001 frequency were also found in blood.

Amplified TCR beta CDR3 regions were obtained using RNA transcripts as template. The workflow started with a first-round RT-PCR run with HTBI primers and then moved on to a second-round multiplex PCR. From the multiplex PCR reads, TCRdb called clonotypes with MiXCR, one entry per CDR3 protein. The table lists 360,000 or so distinct CDR3 sequences, about 18% of them singletons. The clonotype comes from a woman aged 18-30 years with Graves' ophthalmopathy. The rearrangement joins TRBV6-5 to TRBJ1-1, with D hard to call. The sequencing sample was made of peripheral blood. The CDR3 region has the DNA TGTGCCAGCATCGCGGGCGGGACTGAAGCTTTCTTT. Its translation is CASIAGGTEAFF.